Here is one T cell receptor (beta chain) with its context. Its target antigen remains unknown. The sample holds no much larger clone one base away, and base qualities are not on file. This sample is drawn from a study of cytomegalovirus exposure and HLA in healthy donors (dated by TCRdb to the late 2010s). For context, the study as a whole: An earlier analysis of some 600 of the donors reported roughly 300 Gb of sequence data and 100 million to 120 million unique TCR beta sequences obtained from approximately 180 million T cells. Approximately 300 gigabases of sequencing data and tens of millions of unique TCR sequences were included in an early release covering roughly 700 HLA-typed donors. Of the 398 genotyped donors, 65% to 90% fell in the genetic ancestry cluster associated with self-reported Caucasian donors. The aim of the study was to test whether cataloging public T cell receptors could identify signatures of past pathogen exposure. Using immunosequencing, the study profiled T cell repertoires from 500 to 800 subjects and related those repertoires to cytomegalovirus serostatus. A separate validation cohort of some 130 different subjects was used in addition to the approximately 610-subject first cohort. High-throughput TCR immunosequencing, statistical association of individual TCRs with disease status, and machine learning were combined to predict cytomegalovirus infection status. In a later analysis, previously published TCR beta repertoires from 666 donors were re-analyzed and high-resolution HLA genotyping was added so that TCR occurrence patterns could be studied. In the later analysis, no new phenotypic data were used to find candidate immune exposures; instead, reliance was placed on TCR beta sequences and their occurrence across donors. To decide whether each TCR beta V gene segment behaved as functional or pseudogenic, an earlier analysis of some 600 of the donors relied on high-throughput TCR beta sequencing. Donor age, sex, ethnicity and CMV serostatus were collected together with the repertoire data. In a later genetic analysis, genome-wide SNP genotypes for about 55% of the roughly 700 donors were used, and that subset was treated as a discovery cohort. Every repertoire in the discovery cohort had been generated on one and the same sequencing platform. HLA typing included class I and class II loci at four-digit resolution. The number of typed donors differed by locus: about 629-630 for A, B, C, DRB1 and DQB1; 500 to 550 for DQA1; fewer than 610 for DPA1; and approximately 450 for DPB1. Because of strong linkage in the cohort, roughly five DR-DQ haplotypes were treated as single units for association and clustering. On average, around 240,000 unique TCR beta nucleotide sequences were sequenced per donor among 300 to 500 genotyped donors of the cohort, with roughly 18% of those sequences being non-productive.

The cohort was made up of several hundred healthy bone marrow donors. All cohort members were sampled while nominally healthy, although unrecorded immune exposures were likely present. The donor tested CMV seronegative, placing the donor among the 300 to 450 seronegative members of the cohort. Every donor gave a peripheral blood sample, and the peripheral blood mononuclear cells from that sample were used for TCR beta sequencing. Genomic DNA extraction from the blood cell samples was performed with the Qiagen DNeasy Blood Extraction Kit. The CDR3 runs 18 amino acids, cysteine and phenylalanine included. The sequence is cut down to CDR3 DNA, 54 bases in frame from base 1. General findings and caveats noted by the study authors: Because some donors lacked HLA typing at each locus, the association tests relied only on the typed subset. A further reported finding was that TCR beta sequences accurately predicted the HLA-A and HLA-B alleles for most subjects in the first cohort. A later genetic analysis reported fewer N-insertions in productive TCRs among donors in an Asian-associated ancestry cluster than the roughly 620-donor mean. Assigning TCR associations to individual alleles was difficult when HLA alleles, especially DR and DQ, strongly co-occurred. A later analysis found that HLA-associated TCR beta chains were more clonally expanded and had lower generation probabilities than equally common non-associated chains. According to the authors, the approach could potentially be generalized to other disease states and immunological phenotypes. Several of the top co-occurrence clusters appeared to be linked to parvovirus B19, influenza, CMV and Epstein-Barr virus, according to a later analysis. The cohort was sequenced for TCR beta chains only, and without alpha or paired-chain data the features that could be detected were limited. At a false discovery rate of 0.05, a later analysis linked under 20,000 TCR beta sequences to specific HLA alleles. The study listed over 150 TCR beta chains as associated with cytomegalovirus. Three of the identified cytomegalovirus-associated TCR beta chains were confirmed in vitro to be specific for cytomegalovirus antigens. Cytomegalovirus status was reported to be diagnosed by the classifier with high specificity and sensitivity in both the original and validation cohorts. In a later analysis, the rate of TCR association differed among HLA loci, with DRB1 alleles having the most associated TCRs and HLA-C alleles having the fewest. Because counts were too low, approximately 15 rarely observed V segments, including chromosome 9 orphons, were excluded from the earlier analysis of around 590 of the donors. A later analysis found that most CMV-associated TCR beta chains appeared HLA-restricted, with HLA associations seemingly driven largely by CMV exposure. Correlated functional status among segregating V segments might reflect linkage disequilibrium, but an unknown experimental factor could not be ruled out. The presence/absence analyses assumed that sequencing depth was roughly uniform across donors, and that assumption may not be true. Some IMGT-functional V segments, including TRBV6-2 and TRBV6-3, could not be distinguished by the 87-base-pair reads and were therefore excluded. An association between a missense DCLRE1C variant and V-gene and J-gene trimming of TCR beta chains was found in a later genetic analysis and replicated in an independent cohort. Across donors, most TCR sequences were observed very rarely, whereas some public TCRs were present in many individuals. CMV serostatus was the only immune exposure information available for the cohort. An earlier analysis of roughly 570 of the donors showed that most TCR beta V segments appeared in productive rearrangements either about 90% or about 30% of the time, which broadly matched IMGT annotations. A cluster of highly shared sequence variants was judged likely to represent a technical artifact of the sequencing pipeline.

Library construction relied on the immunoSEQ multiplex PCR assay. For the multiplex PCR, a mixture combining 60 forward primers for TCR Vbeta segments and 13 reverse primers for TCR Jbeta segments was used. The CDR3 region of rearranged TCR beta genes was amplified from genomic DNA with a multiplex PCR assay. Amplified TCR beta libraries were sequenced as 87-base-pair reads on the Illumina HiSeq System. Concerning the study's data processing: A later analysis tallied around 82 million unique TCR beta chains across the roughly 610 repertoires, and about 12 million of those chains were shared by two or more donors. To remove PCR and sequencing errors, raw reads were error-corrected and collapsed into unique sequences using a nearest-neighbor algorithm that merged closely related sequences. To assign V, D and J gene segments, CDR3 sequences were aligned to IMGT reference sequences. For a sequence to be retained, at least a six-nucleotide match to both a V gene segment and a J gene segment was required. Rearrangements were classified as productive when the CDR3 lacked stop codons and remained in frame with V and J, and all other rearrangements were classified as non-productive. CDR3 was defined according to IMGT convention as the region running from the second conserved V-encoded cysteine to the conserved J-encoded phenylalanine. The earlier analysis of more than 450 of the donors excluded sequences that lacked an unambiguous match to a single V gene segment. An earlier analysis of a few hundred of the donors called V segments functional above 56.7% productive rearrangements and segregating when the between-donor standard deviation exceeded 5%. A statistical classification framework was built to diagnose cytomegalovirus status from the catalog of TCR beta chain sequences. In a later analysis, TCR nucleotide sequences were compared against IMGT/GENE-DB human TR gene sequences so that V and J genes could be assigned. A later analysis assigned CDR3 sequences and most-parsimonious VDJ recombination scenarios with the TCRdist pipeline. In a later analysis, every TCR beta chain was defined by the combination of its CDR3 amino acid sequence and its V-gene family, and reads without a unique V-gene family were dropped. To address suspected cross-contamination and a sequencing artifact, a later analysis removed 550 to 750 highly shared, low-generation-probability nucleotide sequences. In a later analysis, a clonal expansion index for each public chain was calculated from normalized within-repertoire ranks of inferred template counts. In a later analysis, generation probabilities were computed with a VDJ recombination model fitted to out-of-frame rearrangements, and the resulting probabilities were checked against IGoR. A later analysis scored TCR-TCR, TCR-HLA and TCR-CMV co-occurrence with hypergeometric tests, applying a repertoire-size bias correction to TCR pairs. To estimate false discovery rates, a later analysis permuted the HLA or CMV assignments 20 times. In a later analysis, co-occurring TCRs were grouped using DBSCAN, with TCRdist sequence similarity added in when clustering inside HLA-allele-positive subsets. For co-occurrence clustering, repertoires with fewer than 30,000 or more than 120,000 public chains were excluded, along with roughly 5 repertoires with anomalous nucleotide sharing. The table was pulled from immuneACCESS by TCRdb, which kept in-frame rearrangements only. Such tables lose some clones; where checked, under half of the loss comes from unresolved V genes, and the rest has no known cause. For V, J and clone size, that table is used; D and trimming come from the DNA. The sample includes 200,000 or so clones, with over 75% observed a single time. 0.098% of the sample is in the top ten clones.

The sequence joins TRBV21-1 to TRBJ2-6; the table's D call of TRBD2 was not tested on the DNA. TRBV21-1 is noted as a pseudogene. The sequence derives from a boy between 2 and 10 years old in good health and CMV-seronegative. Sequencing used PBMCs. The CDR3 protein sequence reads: CASTKPPGLRSGANVLTF. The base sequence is TGTGCCAGCACCAAACCCCCGGGACTACGCTCTGGGGCCAACGTCCTGACTTTC.